This T cell receptor (beta chain) was identified during a study of shared clonotypes between healthy human individuals. TCRdb's copy holds only in-frame clones and misses some; the assay was immunoSEQ multiplex PCR. The sample includes 2,500,000 or so clones, about 90% seen only once; the top ten take 0.3% to 0.4%. Trimming removed 5 bases from V and 4 bases from J; junction bases left unmatched: 5. The CDR3 contains 14 residues. From germline, CDR1 is MDHEN and CDR2 SYDVKM. Sequencing was performed on naive CD4+ T cells from PBMCs. Subset specified: CD45RA+ positively selected. The receptor was derived from a man in his late teens or twenties in good health. Some clones in this sample may be carry-over from other donors' samples. The chain is built from TRBV28 and TRBJ1-3, with 7 bases identical to TRBD1. The CDR3 DNA sequence: TGTGCCAGCAGTCCCACAGGGGAAGGAAACACCATATATTTT. This codes for CASSPTGEGNTIYF.